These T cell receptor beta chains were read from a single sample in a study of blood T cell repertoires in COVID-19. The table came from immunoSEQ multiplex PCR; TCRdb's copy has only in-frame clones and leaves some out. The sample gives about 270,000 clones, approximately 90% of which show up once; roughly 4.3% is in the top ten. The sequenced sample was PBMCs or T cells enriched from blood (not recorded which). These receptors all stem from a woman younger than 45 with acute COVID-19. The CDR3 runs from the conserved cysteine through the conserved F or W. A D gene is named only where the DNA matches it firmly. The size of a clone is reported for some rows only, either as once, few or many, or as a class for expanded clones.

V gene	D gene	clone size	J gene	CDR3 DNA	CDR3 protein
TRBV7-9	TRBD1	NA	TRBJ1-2	TGTGCCAGCAGCTTGGGGACAGAGTATGGCTACACCTTC	CASSLGTEYGYTF
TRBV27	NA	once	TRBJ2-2	TGTGCCAGCAGGGACTTCCCGGGTAGCGACACCGGGGAGCTGTTTTTT	CASRDFPGSDTGELFF
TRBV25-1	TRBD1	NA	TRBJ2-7	TGTGCCAGCAGTGAATTTAGGACAGGAGACTACGAGCAGTACTTC	CASSEFRTGDYEQYF
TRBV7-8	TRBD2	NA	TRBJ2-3	TGTGCCAGCAGCTCCGGGACTAGCGTCGTAGATACGCAGTATTTT	CASSSGTSVVDTQYF
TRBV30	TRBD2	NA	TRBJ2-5	TGTGCCTGGAGATTCCGTGGACTAGCGGGTGGGACCCAGTACTTC	CAWRFRGLAGGTQYF
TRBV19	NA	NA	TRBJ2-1	TGTGCCAGTACAGCACAGGGCTCCTACAATGAGCAGTTCTTC	CASTAQGSYNEQFF
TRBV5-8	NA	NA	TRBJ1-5	TGTGCCAGCAGCCCGCCGACGGGGAGCAATCAGCCCCAGCATTTT	CASSPPTGSNQPQHF
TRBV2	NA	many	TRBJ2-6	TGTGCCAGCACCAACACCTTCTCTGGGGCCAACGTCCTGACTTTC	CASTNTFSGANVLTF
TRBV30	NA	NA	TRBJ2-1	TGTGCCTGGACCGCGGGACTGCGTGGAGAGCAGTTCTTC	CAWTAGLRGEQFF
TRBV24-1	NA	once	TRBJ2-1	TGTGCCACCAGTGAAACTTGGTCCTACAATGAGCAGTTCTTC	CATSETWSYNEQFF
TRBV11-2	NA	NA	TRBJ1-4	TGTGCCAGCAGCTTAGAAGCGGACGGATCTAATGAAAAACTGTTTTTT	CASSLEADGSNEKLFF
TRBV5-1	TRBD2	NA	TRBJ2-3	TGCGCCAGCAACGCGGGAGGGCCTCGCACAGATACGCAGTATTTT	CASNAGGPRTDTQYF